The sequence of this T cell receptor (beta chain) was determined in a study of CD8 T cells in ankylosing spondylitis. General observations from the study: As reported, disease-linked clones showed significant enrichment in matched ankylosing spondylitis synovial fluid. Disease-associated clonotypes exhibited CD8+ identity and were relatively infrequent in peripheral blood.

V dropped 6 bases and J dropped 10 bases, with 13 bases sitting between them. The CDR3 extends over 12 amino acids. The germline V gene has CDR1 SNHLY and CDR2 FYNNEI. MiXCR, applied by TCRdb to the 5' RACE reads, yields one record per CDR3 protein. The data contain 300,000 to 400,000 distinct CDR3 sequences, more than 20% of them singletons. The table lists this clonotype with a few counts. No antigen is known for it. J is TRBJ2-1 and V is TRBV2; D is possibly TRBD2 (5 bases). The TCR originated in a male donor with ankylosing spondylitis or in good health (not recorded which). Source material: blood, either unsorted or a sorted T cell fraction (not recorded which). The CDR3 DNA is TGTGCCAGCAGGGCCTCGGGGAGAGAGCAGTTCTTC. This sequence encodes CASRASGREQFF.